Shown below are 14 T cell receptor beta chains from a single sample sequenced in a study of T cells in Graves' hyperthyroidism and ophthalmopathy. The CDR3 regions of TCR beta were amplified from RNA transcripts. HTBI primers were used for first-round RT-PCR of the TCR CDR3. TCRdb re-called the multiplex PCR reads with MiXCR, one entry per CDR3 protein. The sample has hundreds of thousands of distinct CDR3 sequences; roughly a sixth are singletons. Sequenced material: blood. The receptors stem from a woman aged 40 to 50 with Graves' ophthalmopathy.

This chain connects TRBV7-8 to TRBJ2-1; D is perhaps TRBD1 (6 bases). This CDR3 spans 15 amino acids. Trimming took 6 bases from V and 1 from J, leaving 13 bases between them. The germline gives CDR1 SGHVS, CDR2 FQNEAQ. As DNA, the CDR3 is TGTGCCAGCAGTAGCAGGGGCTTTTCCTACAATGAGCAGTTCTTC. The encoded protein is CASSSRGFSYNEQFF.

The genes are TRBV20-1 and TRBJ1-5; D unresolved. The CDR3 sequence is 15 residues long. Per germline, CDR1 DFQATT and CDR2 SNEGSKA (reference sequence). V was clipped by 0 bases and J by 4 bases, with 13 bases between them. Here the CDR3 reads CSAREWPPGNQPQHF. In nucleotides, the CDR3 is TGCAGTGCTAGAGAATGGCCCCCGGGGAATCAGCCCCAGCATTTT.

This clonotype appeared many times. The chain has TRBV20-1 and TRBJ2-7; D might be TRBD2 (6 bases). CDR1 and CDR2 from the germline V gene are DFQATT and SNEGSKA (reference sequence). CDR3 length: 14 amino acids. Trimming pared 5 bases from V and 7 bases from J, leaving 21 bases between. The CDR3 here is CSAPRDSSGGEQYF. CDR3 coding DNA: TGCAGTGCTCCACGGGACTCCTCTGGGGGTGAGCAGTACTTC.

CDR3 region: CATSEGQGSGYTF. The CDR3 nucleotides are TGTGCCACCAGTGAAGGACAGGGAAGTGGCTACACCTTC. The chain links TRBV24-1 to TRBJ1-2, with 8 bases identical to TRBD1. J was trimmed by 7 bases and V by 4 bases; bases with no gene match: 4. CDR3 length equals 13 residues. CDR1 is KGHDR, CDR2 SFDVKD, per germline.

This clonotype was picked up many times. The rearrangement joins TRBV7-9 to TRBJ2-3; perhaps TRBD1 as D (6 bases). The V end lost 8 bases, the J end lost 0 bases, and 15 bases lay between the germline ends. This CDR3 is built from 15 residues. The germline gives CDR1 SEHNR, CDR2 FQNEAQ (reference sequence). CDR3 residues: CASVLGAVSTDTQYF. DNA for the CDR3: TGTGCCAGCGTCTTGGGGGCCGTCAGCACAGATACGCAGTATTTT.

This clonotype was seen many times. The chain recombines TRBV2 with TRBJ2-3; 12 positions agree with TRBD2. This CDR3 has 15 residues. V was pared by 6 bases and J by 1 base, with 2 bases of the junction left unmatched. The germline gives CDR1 SNHLY, CDR2 FYNNEI. The CDR3: CASSRLAGGTDTQYF. The CDR3 DNA is TGTGCCAGCAGCCGACTAGCGGGGGGCACAGATACGCAGTATTTT.

This clonotype was detected many times. Here the CDR3 DNA reads TGTGCCTGGAGTGTAGGGCGACCCGGGGAGCTGTTTTTT. Its protein is CAWSVGRPGELFF. The chain joins TRBV30 to TRBJ2-2; D unclear. V gave up 0 bases and J gave up 6 bases, with 8 bases separating them. Germline V lookup: CDR1 GTSNPN, CDR2 SVGIG (reference sequence). This CDR3 comprises 13 residues.

This clonotype has more than one count but fewer than ten. Being one base from a much bigger clone, this may be a read error. CDR3 sequence: CAWTTDYNSPLHF. The CDR3 region has the DNA TGTGCCTGGACAACTGATTATAATTCACCCCTCCACTTT. The chain has TRBV30 and TRBJ1-6, with D uncertain. Per germline, CDR1 GTSNPN and CDR2 SVGIG (reference sequence). The CDR3 sequence is 13 residues long. V shed 4 bases and J shed 4 bases, with 8 bases lying between them.

This clonotype showed up many times. The V call is TRBV3-1, the J call TRBJ2-4; a weak D match, TRBD2 (6 bases). Looked up from germline, CDR1 is LGHDT and CDR2 is YNNKEL (reference sequence). CDR3 length equals 14 residues. With 3 bases removed from V and 6 bases from J, the gap between germline ends came to 12 bases. The CDR3 is CASSQAPGLNIQYF. In DNA form, the CDR3 reads TGTGCCAGCAGCCAGGCACCGGGACTAAACATTCAGTACTTC.

This chain joins TRBV7-9 and TRBJ1-2; 11 bases align to TRBD1. Germline V gene data show CDR1 as SEHNR and CDR2 as FQNEAQ (reference sequence). V lost 4 bases to trimming and J lost 6 bases; unmatched junction nucleotides: 7. This CDR3 has 15 amino acids. CDR3: CASSSTGQGGDGYTF. The DNA for the CDR3 is TGTGCCAGCAGCTCGACGGGACAGGGGGGAGATGGCTACACCTTC.

Note on this clonotype: A read error is possible here, since a much larger clone lies one base away. The rearrangement joins TRBV7-9 to TRBJ1-1; 9 bases line up with TRBD1. Germline values: CDR1 SEHNR, CDR2 FQNEAQ (reference sequence). The CDR3 is made up of 15 amino acids. Here the CDR3 reads CARSLADRGRDEAFF. CDR3 DNA: TGTGCCCGCAGCTTAGCGGACAGGGGACGGGATGAAGCTTTCTTT.

This clonotype was seen more than once but under ten times. The CDR3 nucleotides read TGTGCCAGCAGCCAAAAGCGCGTTCCGGGGGGCGCGGATGAAAAACTGTTTTTT. It yields the protein CASSQKRVPGGADEKLFF. The V gene is TRBV7-9, the J gene TRBJ1-4, with D tentatively TRBD1 (6 bases). The V end was cut by 5 bases, the J end by 6 bases, with 25 bases between. Germline V CDR1 and CDR2: SEHNR, FQNEAQ (reference sequence). CDR3 size: 18 residues.

This clonotype was recorded at least ten times. Here the CDR3 DNA reads TGTGCCTGGAGTCTTTTACCGACAGGGACTGAAGCTTTCTTT. Translated: CAWSLLPTGTEAFF. This chain joins TRBV30 and TRBJ1-1; 7 bases fit TRBD1. CDR3 length: 14 amino acids. V gave up 2 bases and J gave up 5 bases; unmatched junction bases: 8. Looked up from germline, CDR1 is GTSNPN and CDR2 is SVGIG (reference sequence).

The chain couples TRBV4-1 to TRBJ2-3, with D possibly being TRBD1 or TRBD2 (5 bases each). CDR1 is MGHRA, CDR2 YSYEKL, per germline. Trimming removed 1 base from V and 2 bases from J, with 10 bases in between. This CDR3 is built from 15 residues. Here the CDR3 reads CASSQAAGTTDTQYF. The CDR3 DNA sequence: TGCGCCAGCAGCCAAGCGGCAGGGACCACAGATACGCAGTATTTT.